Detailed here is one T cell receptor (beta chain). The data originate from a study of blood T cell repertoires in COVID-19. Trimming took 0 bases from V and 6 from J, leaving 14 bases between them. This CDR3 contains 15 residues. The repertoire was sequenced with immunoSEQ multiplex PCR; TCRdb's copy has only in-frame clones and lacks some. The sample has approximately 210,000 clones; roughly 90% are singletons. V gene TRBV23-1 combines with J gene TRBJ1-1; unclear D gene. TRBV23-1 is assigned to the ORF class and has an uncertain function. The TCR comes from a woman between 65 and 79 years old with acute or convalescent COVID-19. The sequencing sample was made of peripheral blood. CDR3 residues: CASSQSAGCRAEAFF. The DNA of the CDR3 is TGCGCCAGCAGTCAATCGGCGGGTTGTCGGGCTGAAGCTTTCTTT.